This entry lists 12 T cell receptor beta chains sequenced from one sample in a study of OX40 agonist ivuxolimab in advanced cancers. Here immunoSEQ multiplex PCR was the method, and the copy in TCRdb shows in-frame clones only, minus some. Among approximately 76,000 clones listed, around nine tenths were seen once. The starting material was CD4+ or CD8+ T cells sorted from blood, obtained in a trial of the OX40 agonist ivuxolimab. Receptors were obtained from an adult with an advanced solid tumor such as melanoma, head and neck, liver or kidney cancer.

V and J are TRBV2 and TRBJ2-3, with D possibly matching TRBD1 (5 bases). Germline CDR1 is SNHLY and CDR2 is FYNNEI. With 3 bases removed from V and 1 base from J, the gap between germline ends came to 8 bases. The CDR3 spans 14 residues. The CDR3 nucleotides are TGTGCCAGCAGTGATATGGGGCGCACAGATACGCAGTATTTT. Amino acid sequence: CASSDMGRTDTQYF.

This chain links TRBV28 with TRBJ1-3; 7 bases line up with TRBD1. Germline values: CDR1 MDHEN, CDR2 SYDVKM. The CDR3 has 15 amino acids. The V segment lost 10 bases and the J segment 0 bases; nucleotides outside the gene matches: 9. The CDR3 DNA follows: TGTGCCACCTACCCGACAGGGAACTCTGGAAACACCATATATTTT. Protein sequence: CATYPTGNSGNTIYF.

The rearrangement joins TRBV18 to TRBJ2-5; no clear D. The CDR3 runs 12 residues. Germline values: CDR1 KGHSH, CDR2 LQKENI. V was pared by 5 bases and J by 0 bases, with 4 bases between. DNA of the CDR3: TGTGCCAGCTCATTGTACCAAGAGACCCAGTACTTC. Translating gives CASSLYQETQYF.

The chain uses TRBV7-3 and TRBJ2-6; D is ambiguous. The germline CDR1 and CDR2 sequences are SGHTA and FQGTGA. Trimming stripped 5 bases from V and 4 bases from J, with 9 bases between. The CDR3 runs to 14 residues. The CDR3 reads CASSPAGGANVLTF. The CDR3 nucleotides read TGTGCCAGCAGCCCCGCCGGGGGGGCCAACGTCCTGACTTTC.

The gene calls are TRBV19 and TRBJ2-1, with 10 bases aligning to TRBD1. The ends lost 6 bases at V and 9 bases at J; junction bases unmatched: 14. This CDR3 spans 16 amino acids. Looked up from germline, CDR1 is LNHDA and CDR2 is SQIVND (reference sequence). This CDR3 is CASSRAGTGVSGEQFF. The CDR3 coding sequence is TGTGCCAGTAGCCGGGCGGGGACAGGGGTGTCCGGTGAGCAGTTCTTC.

This chain connects TRBV7-3 to TRBJ2-1, with 11 bases that match TRBD2. There are 16 residues in the CDR3. The germline V gene has CDR1 SGHTA and CDR2 FQGTGA. Trimming removed 0 bases from V and 6 bases from J; junction bases left unmatched: 4. DNA for the CDR3: TGTGCCAGCAGCTTAACTAGCGGGGGGGCTCCCAATGAGCAGTTCTTC. It codes for CASSLTSGGAPNEQFF.

V is TRBV30 and J is TRBJ1-5; D possibly corresponds to TRBD1 (5 bases). This CDR3 has 15 residues. V was clipped by 0 bases and J by 0 bases, with 9 bases between them. Germline V gene sequence: CDR1 GTSNPN, CDR2 SVGIG (reference sequence). DNA for the CDR3: TGTGCCTGGAGTGTACGTGGGGCTAGCAATCAGCCCCAGCATTTT. Translation: CAWSVRGASNQPQHF.

The count of this clone is one. V gene TRBV11-3 combines with J gene TRBJ1-1; unclear D gene. The CDR3 covers 18 residues. V was clipped by 8 bases and J by 0 bases, with 25 bases between them. Germline loops: CDR1 SGHNT, CDR2 YENEEA. The DNA for the CDR3 is TGTGCCAGCCCCCCAAGTGGGAGGATGGGCCTTATGAACACTGAAGCTTTCTTT. Its protein is CASPPSGRMGLMNTEAFF. The variable domain in full, with the rest retrieved from reference TRBV11-3 and TRBJ1-1, is EAGVVQSPRYKIIEKKQPVAFWCNPISGHNTLYWYLQNLGQGPELLIRYENEEAVDDSQLPKDRFSAERLKGVDSTLKIQPAELGDSAVYLCASPPSGRMGLMNTEAFFGQGTRLTVV.

The chain combines TRBV11-2 with TRBJ2-2; D could derive from TRBD1 or TRBD2 (5 bases each). This CDR3 has 15 residues. CDR1 and CDR2 from the germline V gene are SGHAT and FQNNGV. V was trimmed by 9 bases and J by 0 bases, leaving 14 bases between them. This CDR3 reads CASRRGDANTGELFF. The CDR3 DNA reads TGTGCCAGTCGCAGAGGGGACGCGAACACCGGGGAGCTGTTTTTT.

The chain carries TRBV30 and TRBJ1-2; TRBD1 matches at 7 bases. Unmatched junction bases numbered 8, after V lost 6 bases and J lost 4 bases. CDR3 length: 13 residues. Looked up from germline, CDR1 is GTSNPN and CDR2 is SVGIG (reference sequence). The CDR3 here is CACGRDRRYGYTF. CDR3 sequence (DNA): TGTGCCTGTGGAAGGGACAGACGCTATGGCTACACCTTC.

The chain couples TRBV6-1 to TRBJ1-4, with 7 bases lining up with TRBD1. Trimming cost V 5 bases and J 8 bases; bases outside gene matches: 11. CDR1 is MNHNS and CDR2 is SASEGT in the germline V gene. The CDR3 spans 15 residues. The CDR3 is CASSSPGQIEEKLFF. The CDR3 nucleotides read TGTGCCAGCAGTTCACCGGGACAGATAGAAGAAAAACTGTTTTTT.

V is TRBV7-8 and J is TRBJ2-1, with 7 bases aligning to TRBD1. There are 16 residues in the CDR3. The trim removed 5 bases at V and 4 bases at J, leaving 11 bases unmatched. Germline V gene lookup returns CDR1 SGHVS and CDR2 FQNEAQ. The CDR3 protein is CASSLTPGTAYNEQFF. The CDR3 bases are TGTGCCAGCAGCCTAACCCCCGGGACAGCTTACAATGAGCAGTTCTTC.